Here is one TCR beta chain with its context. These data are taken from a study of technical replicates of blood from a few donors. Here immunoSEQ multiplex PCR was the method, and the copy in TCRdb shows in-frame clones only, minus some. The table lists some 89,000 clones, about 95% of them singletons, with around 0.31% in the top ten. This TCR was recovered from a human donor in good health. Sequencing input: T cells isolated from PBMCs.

As DNA, the CDR3 is TGTGCAAGTCGGGACGGGAGGGCCGCAGATACGCAGTATTTT. It encodes CASRDGRAADTQYF. V and J are TRBV12-2 and TRBJ2-3; the table names TRBD2, a call not compared with the DNA. TRBV12-2 is a pseudogene segment. The CDR3 sequence is 14 residues long.